These 19 T cell receptor beta chains share one sample of origin, sequenced in a study of control samples from healthy donors and cancer patients. TCRdb keeps only in-frame clones here, not all; method: immunoSEQ multiplex PCR. The table has about 12,000 clones, 70% to 90% seen once; the top ten hold 2.8%. The sample was formalin-fixed, paraffin-embedded tissue. All receptors derive from a male donor with melanoma.

This rearrangement joins TRBV27 to TRBJ1-2, with TRBD1 identical over 8 bases. Trimming took 3 bases from V and 5 from J; bases not matched to a gene: 8. There are 15 residues in the CDR3. Germline CDR1 and CDR2: MNHEY and SMNVEV (reference sequence). The CDR3 protein is CASSLEGQGHYGYTF. DNA of the CDR3: TGTGCCAGCAGTTTGGAAGGACAGGGCCATTATGGCTACACCTTC.

The gene calls are TRBV6-2 or TRBV6-3 and TRBJ1-5; the D gene is possibly TRBD1 (5 bases). This CDR3 comprises 16 residues. Germline values: CDR1 MNHEY, CDR2 SVGEGT. Trimming shortened V by 7 bases and J by 0 bases, and 16 bases separated the two germline ends. CDR3 sequence: CASTPHSGGSNQPQHF. In DNA form, the CDR3 reads TGTGCCAGCACCCCTCACTCCGGGGGTAGCAATCAGCCCCAGCATTTT.

The chain joins TRBV3-1 (or the pseudogene TRBV3-2) to TRBJ2-2; TRBD1 or TRBD2 may be the D gene (5 bases each). Per germline, CDR1 LGHDT and CDR2 YNNKEL (reference sequence). This CDR3 has 18 residues. The V end was cut by 0 bases, the J end by 5 bases, with 19 bases between. CDR3 in amino acids: CASSQDSYGTDLTGELFF. The DNA of the CDR3 is TGTGCCAGCAGCCAAGATTCATACGGGACGGACTTAACCGGGGAGCTGTTTTTT.

The J gene is TRBJ2-3, the V gene TRBV14; D possibly corresponds to TRBD2 (5 bases). The CDR3 runs 15 residues. Germline V gives CDR1 SGHDN, CDR2 FVKESK. Trimming removed 4 bases at V and 4 bases at J, with 15 bases between. CDR3 in amino acids: CASSLGLIIADTQYF. Written as DNA, the CDR3 is TGTGCCAGCAGCCTCGGACTTATTATCGCAGATACGCAGTATTTT.

The V call is TRBV24-1, the J call TRBJ2-2; a possible D gene is TRBD2 (5 bases). The germline V and J ends were trimmed by 6 bases and 6 bases, with 7 bases remaining between them. Germline values: CDR1 KGHDR, CDR2 SFDVKD. The CDR3 has 12 residues. Here the CDR3 DNA reads TGTGCCACCAGTCTAGCCCCCGGGGAGCTGTTTTTT. It encodes CATSLAPGELFF.

The chain employs TRBV7-9 and TRBJ2-1; the match to TRBD2 covers 15 bases. V lost 2 bases, J lost 6 bases, and 2 bases stayed unmatched. Germline-derived CDR1 and CDR2 are SEHNR and FQNEAQ (reference sequence). The CDR3 length is 16 residues. CDR3 loop: CASSLWGLAGGNEQFF. Here the CDR3 DNA reads TGTGCCAGCAGCTTATGGGGACTAGCGGGAGGCAATGAGCAGTTCTTC.

The chain uses TRBV28 and TRBJ2-7; a possible D gene is TRBD2 (5 bases). CDR3 size: 12 residues. Germline lookup yields CDR1 MDHEN and CDR2 SYDVKM. With 3 bases removed from V and 7 bases from J, the gap between germline ends came to 10 bases. CDR3 residues: CASSLGSGEQYV. The CDR3 coding sequence is TGTGCCAGCAGTTTGGGCTCGGGGGAGCAGTACGTC.

The chain carries TRBV27 and TRBJ2-3, with TRBD2 as a possible D gene (5 bases). CDR3 size: 18 residues. Germline assignment: CDR1 MNHEY and CDR2 SMNVEV (reference sequence). V lost 2 bases and J 0 bases, leaving 18 bases between the germline ends. The CDR3 spells CASSLPDSSRPSTDTQYF. As DNA, the CDR3 is TGTGCCAGCAGTTTACCCGATTCTAGCCGCCCTAGCACAGATACGCAGTATTTT.

The chain uses TRBV7-9 and TRBJ2-1; weak D call: TRBD1 (6 bases). The CDR3 has 15 amino acids. CDR1 SEHNR and CDR2 FQNEAQ come from the germline V gene (reference sequence). V was clipped by 5 bases and J by 2 bases, with 13 bases between them. DNA for the CDR3: TGTGCCAGCAGCGTTACAGGGCGCGCCTACAATGAGCAGTTCTTC. Its translation: CASSVTGRAYNEQFF.

This chain joins TRBV9 and TRBJ2-3; TRBD2 agrees at 10 bases. This CDR3 spans 16 amino acids. The V and J ends lost 0 bases and 4 bases, in that order; junction bases with no gene match: 5. Germline V gene data show CDR1 as SGDLS and CDR2 as YYNGEE. The CDR3 loop is CASSVVPAGGPDTQYF. The CDR3 nucleotides read TGTGCCAGCAGCGTAGTCCCAGCGGGAGGGCCAGATACGCAGTATTTT. Full variable domain (remainder filled in from reference TRBV9 and TRBJ2-3): DSGVTQTPKHLITATGQRVTLRCSPRSGDLSVYWYQQSLDQGLQFLIQYYNGEERAKGNILERFSAQQFPDLHSELNLSSLELGDSALYFCASSVVPAGGPDTQYFGPGTRLTVL.

This chain uses TRBV5-1 with TRBJ2-1; 7 nucleotides match TRBD2. Germline CDR1 and CDR2: SGHRS and YFSETQ. CDR3 length: 13 residues. The J segment lost 4 bases and the V segment lost 3 bases, leaving 1 base of the junction unmatched. CDR3 sequence (DNA): TGCGCCAGCAGCTGGGGGGGTTACAATGAGCAGTTCTTC. It encodes CASSWGGYNEQFF. The full variable domain, rest sourced from reference TRBV5-1 and TRBJ2-1, is KAGVTQTPRYLIKTRGQQVTLSCSPISGHRSVSWYQQTPGQGLQFLFEYFSETQRNKGNFPGRFSGRQFSNSRSEMNVSTLELGDSALYLCASSWGGYNEQFFGPGTRLTVL.

The CDR3 DNA reads as TGTGCCAGCACCAACAGGGGAAACACTGAAGCTTTCTTT. It specifies CASTNRGNTEAFF. The rearrangement links TRBV11-2 to TRBJ1-1, with 7 nucleotides matching TRBD1. Germline V gene lookup returns CDR1 SGHAT and CDR2 FQNNGV. V dropped 7 bases and J dropped 2; count of bases not matched to a gene: 4. The length of the CDR3 is 13 residues.

The V and J genes are TRBV7-8 and TRBJ1-2; D might be TRBD1 (6 bases). The CDR3 runs 14 residues. CDR1 is SGHVS and CDR2 is FQNEAQ in the germline V gene. V was cut by 5 bases and J by 8 bases, with 18 bases left in between. CDR3 residues: CASSDSPGVHGYTF. CDR3 sequence (DNA): TGTGCCAGCAGCGATAGCCCAGGGGTACACGGCTACACCTTC.

The chain has TRBV6-2 or TRBV6-3 and TRBJ1-2; no clear D. V lost 2 bases and J 5 bases, leaving 9 bases between the germline ends. This CDR3 comprises 13 residues. Looked up from germline, CDR1 is MNHEY and CDR2 is SVGEGT. CDR3 DNA: TGTGCCAGCAGTTACCCGGACGGTTATGGCTACACCTTC. Its protein product is CASSYPDGYGYTF.

The rearrangement joins TRBV7-9 to TRBJ2-6; no firm D call. Germline assignment: CDR1 SEHNR and CDR2 FQNEAQ (reference sequence). The CDR3 runs to 16 residues. Between the trimmed V and J ends, which lost 5 bases and 0 bases, there was a span of 11 bases. DNA of the CDR3: TGTGCCAGCAGCCCTTCCACTCTCTCTGGGGCCAACGTCCTGACTTTC. Protein: CASSPSTLSGANVLTF. The full variable domain, completed using reference TRBV7-9 and TRBJ2-6, is DTGVSQNPRHKITKRGQNVTFRCDPISEHNRLYWYRQTLGQGPEFLTYFQNEAQLEKSRLLSDRFSAERPKGSFSTLEIQRTEQGDSAMYLCASSPSTLSGANVLTFGAGSRLTVL.

This chain connects TRBV6-2 or TRBV6-3 to TRBJ2-1; 11 bases match TRBD2. The CDR3 consists of 16 residues. The ends lost 3 bases at V and 10 bases at J; junction bases unmatched: 11. Germline V gene sequence: CDR1 MNHEY, CDR2 SVGEGT. The CDR3 region is CASSYGVSGRGGEQFF. The DNA for the CDR3 is TGTGCCAGCAGTTATGGGGTTAGCGGGAGGGGTGGAGAGCAGTTCTTC.

This chain's CDR3 is CASSIHRTGRPLGTGELFF. In DNA, the CDR3 is TGTGCCAGTAGTATTCACAGGACAGGGAGACCCCTGGGTACCGGGGAGCTGTTTTTT. This chain uses TRBV19 with TRBJ2-2, with 8 bases aligning to TRBD1. The CDR3 consists of 19 residues. V was pared by 3 bases and J by 5 bases, with 17 bases of the junction left unmatched. Germline V gene data show CDR1 as LNHDA and CDR2 as SQIVND (reference sequence).

V gene TRBV6-5 combines with J gene TRBJ2-1; D possibly corresponds to TRBD2 (6 bases). The CDR3 consists of 16 residues. Germline CDR1 and CDR2: MNHEY and SVGAGI. Trimming left V 4 bases short and J 6 bases short, with 19 bases between. The CDR3 DNA sequence: TGTGCCAGCAGTTCAGAAGGGGACTCCACCATCAATGAGCAGTTCTTC. Translated, it gives CASSSEGDSTINEQFF.

This sequence joins TRBV28 and TRBJ2-2; 12 bases are shared with TRBD2. CDR1 and CDR2 from the germline V gene are MDHEN and SYDVKM. The J segment lost 1 base and the V segment lost 1 base, leaving 7 bases of the junction unmatched. The CDR3 is made up of 19 amino acids. CDR3 in DNA: TGTGCCAGCAGTTTATTTTGGTTGACTAGCGGGAGGAACACCGGGGAGCTGTTTTTT. Encoded protein: CASSLFWLTSGRNTGELFF.